Listed here are 16 T cell receptor beta chains from one sample, sequenced in a study of siplizumab effects on memory and regulatory T cells (dated by TCRdb to about 2019). Receptor libraries were prepared by the immunoSEQ multiplex PCR assay. TCRdb limited this immuneACCESS table to in-frame rearrangements with V and J called. A share of clones is missing; checked studies link under half to unresolved V genes, and the rest is unexplained. The sample includes about 64,000 clones, with roughly 96% observed a single time. The top ten clones comprise about 0.1% of the sample. The sample consisted of naive CD8+ T cells sorted from blood. Per the publication, the cell subset or site label means: unstimulated naive T cells. These receptors were collected from a human donor in good health.

This clone was seen just once. The CDR3 spells CASSASGSSYEQYF. The CDR3 region has the DNA TGTGCCAGCAGCGCAAGCGGCAGCTCCTACGAGCAGTACTTC. The genes are TRBV27 and TRBJ2-7, with a tentative D call TRBD2 (5 bases). Germline CDR1 and CDR2: MNHEY and SMNVEV (reference sequence). The ends were cut back, 6 bases at V and 0 bases at J, with 12 bases in the middle. The CDR3 covers 14 residues.

V gene TRBV28 combines with J gene TRBJ1-2, with TRBD1 identical over 8 bases. Germline CDR1 and CDR2: MDHEN and SYDVKM. With 6 bases clipped from V and 7 bases from J, the junction kept 13 bases outside the gene matches. The CDR3 covers 15 residues. The CDR3 here is CASRIFQQGASGYTF. The CDR3 DNA reads TGTGCCAGCAGAATTTTTCAGCAGGGGGCCAGTGGCTACACCTTC.

CDR3 in amino acids: CASSGRLGGDTGELFF. The CDR3 DNA reads TGTGCCAGCAGCGGACGACTAGGCGGGGACACCGGGGAGCTGTTTTTT. This chain joins TRBV9 and TRBJ2-2, with D maybe TRBD2 (6 bases). This CDR3 contains 16 residues. Trimming left V 3 bases short and J 3 bases short, with 15 bases between. Germline assignment: CDR1 SGDLS and CDR2 YYNGEE. Using reference TRBV9 and TRBJ2-2 for the parts outside the CDR3, the full variable domain is DSGVTQTPKHLITATGQRVTLRCSPRSGDLSVYWYQQSLDQGLQFLIQYYNGEERAKGNILERFSAQQFPDLHSELNLSSLELGDSALYFCASSGRLGGDTGELFFGEGSRLTVL.

The V and J genes are TRBV11-2 and TRBJ2-3; D is ambiguous. Germline loops: CDR1 SGHAT, CDR2 FQNNGV. The CDR3 is 14 amino acids. The ends were cut back, 6 bases at V and 4 bases at J, with 14 bases in the middle. The CDR3 is CASRGSRPSDTQYF. Here the CDR3 DNA reads TGTGCCAGCAGGGGGTCTCGCCCATCAGATACGCAGTATTTT.

The chain employs TRBV29-1 and TRBJ1-2; the D gene is possibly TRBD1 (6 bases). Germline CDR1 is SQVTM and CDR2 is ANQGSEA. V gave up 7 bases and J gave up 6 bases, with 18 bases separating them. This CDR3 region has 13 residues. The CDR3 bases are TGCAGCGCCGAGGAGGGGGGTCTTGATGGCTACACCTTC. It is translated as CSAEEGGLDGYTF.

The J gene is TRBJ2-3, the V gene TRBV6-6; D not certain. With 7 bases removed from V and 0 bases from J, the gap between germline ends came to 2 bases. CDR1 and CDR2 from the germline V gene are MNHNY and SVGAGI (reference sequence). The CDR3 has 11 amino acids. The CDR3 coding sequence is TGTGCCAGCACCAGCACAGATACGCAGTATTTT. Translation gives CASTSTDTQYF.

The genes are TRBV6-5 and TRBJ2-7; perhaps TRBD1 as D (5 bases). The germline V gene has CDR1 MNHEY and CDR2 SVGAGI. The CDR3 covers 15 residues. Trimming took 4 bases from V and 1 from J, leaving 14 bases between them. CDR3 sequence reads: CASSFFSTESYEQYF. The CDR3 coding sequence is TGTGCCAGCAGTTTCTTTTCGACAGAATCCTACGAGCAGTACTTC.

The chain couples TRBV6-4 to TRBJ2-3; D possibly uses TRBD1 or TRBD2 (6 bases each). The CDR3 consists of 15 residues. V was trimmed by 4 bases and J by 1 base, leaving 12 bases between them. Germline values: CDR1 MRHNA, CDR2 SNTAGT. The CDR3 sequence is CASSAWGAGTDTQYF. The CDR3 nucleotides are TGTGCCAGCAGTGCATGGGGGGCCGGCACAGATACGCAGTATTTT.

The rearrangement joins TRBV27 to TRBJ2-2; the match to TRBD1 covers 9 bases. V dropped 0 bases and J dropped 6; count of bases not matched to a gene: 5. CDR3 length equals 16 residues. The germline gives CDR1 MNHEY, CDR2 SMNVEV (reference sequence). This CDR3 is CASSLSGQGLSGELFF. In nucleotides, the CDR3 is TGTGCCAGCAGTTTATCGGGACAGGGATTGTCCGGGGAGCTGTTTTTT.

The DNA of the CDR3 is TGTGCCAGCAGCTTATCGGGGGGTAGTGAGCAGTACTTC. Translating gives CASSLSGGSEQYF. V gene TRBV7-9 combines with J gene TRBJ2-7; 7 nucleotides line up with TRBD2. The CDR3 is made up of 13 amino acids. The J segment lost 7 bases and the V segment lost 2 bases, leaving 5 bases of the junction unmatched. The germline V gene encodes CDR1 SEHNR and CDR2 FQNEAQ (reference sequence).

The gene calls are TRBV4-2 and TRBJ2-1; unclear D gene. Germline V gene data show CDR1 as LGHNA and CDR2 as YNFKEQ. With 6 bases removed from V and 4 bases from J, the gap between germline ends came to 10 bases. There are 13 residues in the CDR3. Written as DNA, the CDR3 is TGTGCCAGCAGGGGAATCGCATACAATGAGCAGTTCTTC. It encodes CASRGIAYNEQFF.

V and J are TRBV13 and TRBJ2-1, with 8 nucleotides matching TRBD2. CDR1 and CDR2 from the germline V gene are PRHDT and FYEKMQ (reference sequence). With 6 bases clipped from V and 0 bases from J, the junction kept 4 bases outside the gene matches. This CDR3 region has 15 residues. CDR3 in DNA: TGTGCCAGCAGTTCGAGCGGGAGCTCCTACAATGAGCAGTTCTTC. Translation: CASSSSGSSYNEQFF.

This clone showed up just once. J is TRBJ2-7 and V is TRBV11-2, with D unresolved. Germline V gene data show CDR1 as SGHAT and CDR2 as FQNNGV. The CDR3 totals 13 residues. V gave up 3 bases and J gave up 7 bases, with 13 bases separating them. CDR3 sequence: CASSFTSIGEQYF. CDR3 coding DNA: TGTGCCAGCAGCTTTACGTCGATAGGGGAGCAGTACTTC.

The chain combines TRBV11-2 with TRBJ2-3; D unresolved. The CDR3 runs 14 residues. CDR1 is SGHAT and CDR2 is FQNNGV in the germline V gene. Trimming removed 3 bases from V and 4 bases from J, with 11 bases in between. As DNA, the CDR3 is TGTGCCAGCAGCTTGATCCCAGTTCCAGATACGCAGTATTTT. The encoded protein is CASSLIPVPDTQYF. The full variable domain, completed using reference TRBV11-2 and TRBJ2-3, is EAGVAQSPRYKIIEKRQSVAFWCNPISGHATLYWYQQILGQGPKLLIQFQNNGVVDDSQLPKDRFSAERLKGVDSTLKIQPAKLEDSAVYLCASSLIPVPDTQYFGPGTRLTVL.

The chain has TRBV6-5 and TRBJ2-4; TRBD2 matches at 7 bases. CDR1 and CDR2 from the germline V gene are MNHEY and SVGAGI. The CDR3 sequence is 13 residues long. V lost 2 bases to trimming and J lost 6 bases; unmatched junction nucleotides: 1. CDR3 nucleotides: TGTGCCAGCAGTTACGGGGGGGGAAACATTCAGTACTTC. Encoded protein: CASSYGGGNIQYF.

The J gene is TRBJ1-4, the V gene TRBV19; 7 bases are a match to TRBD1. V was pared by 6 bases and J by 4 bases, with 2 bases of the junction left unmatched. Germline V gene lookup returns CDR1 LNHDA and CDR2 SQIVND (reference sequence). This CDR3 is 13 amino acids long. The CDR3: CASRDRNNEKLFF. DNA of the CDR3: TGTGCCAGTAGGGACAGGAATAATGAAAAACTGTTTTTT.